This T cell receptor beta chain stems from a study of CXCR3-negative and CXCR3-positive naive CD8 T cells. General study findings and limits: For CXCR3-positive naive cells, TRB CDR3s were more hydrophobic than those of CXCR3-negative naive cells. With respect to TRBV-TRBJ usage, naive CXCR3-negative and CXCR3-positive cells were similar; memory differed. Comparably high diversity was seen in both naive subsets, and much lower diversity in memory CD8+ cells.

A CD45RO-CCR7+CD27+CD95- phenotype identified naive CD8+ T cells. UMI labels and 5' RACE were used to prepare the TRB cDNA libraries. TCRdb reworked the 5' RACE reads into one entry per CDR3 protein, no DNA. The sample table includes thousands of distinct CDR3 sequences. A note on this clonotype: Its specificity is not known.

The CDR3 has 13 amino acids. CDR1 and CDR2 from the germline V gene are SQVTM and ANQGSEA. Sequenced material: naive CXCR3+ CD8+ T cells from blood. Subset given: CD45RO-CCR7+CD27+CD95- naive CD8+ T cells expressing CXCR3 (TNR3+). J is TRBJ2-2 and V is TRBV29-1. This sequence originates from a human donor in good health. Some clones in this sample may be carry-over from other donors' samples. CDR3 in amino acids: CSVRPGNTGELFF.